A single sample is the source of the 30 T cell receptor beta chains below, sequenced in a study of T cell repertoires in cytomegalovirus infection. From the reads, TCRdb called clonotypes with MiXCR, one entry per CDR3 protein. The table has some 300,000 distinct CDR3 sequences, roughly a tenth seen once. The specimen was PBMCs. These receptors originate from a human donor in good health (CMV status not recorded). Some clones in this sample may be carry-over from other donors' samples.

Many counts were recorded for this clonotype. The chain links TRBV5-1 to TRBJ2-1, with TRBD1 matching over 7 bases. This CDR3 is built from 15 residues. The trim removed 4 bases at V and 0 bases at J, leaving 4 bases unmatched. Germline V CDR1 and CDR2: SGHRS, YFSETQ. The CDR3 DNA is TGCGCCAGCAGCGCCGGGACAGTCTCCTACAATGAGCAGTTCTTC. Protein product: CASSAGTVSYNEQFF.

This clonotype was detected many times. The chain has TRBV14 and TRBJ2-1; TRBD2 matches at 7 bases. The CDR3 is 16 residues long. Trimming cost V 4 bases and J 7 bases; bases outside gene matches: 13. Germline assignment: CDR1 SGHDN and CDR2 FVKESK. CDR3 DNA sequence: TGTGCCAGCAGCCCCGGACGACGGGGGACTAAGAATGAGCAGTTCTTC. Translation gives CASSPGRRGTKNEQFF.

This clonotype was detected only a few times. V is TRBV2 and J is TRBJ2-3; 7 bases map to TRBD1. This CDR3 contains 14 residues. Germline V gene data show CDR1 as SNHLY and CDR2 as FYNNEI. V shed 7 bases and J 0 bases; nucleotides not matched to a gene: 4. For the CDR3, the DNA is TGTGCCAGCAAGGGGGCTTTTAGCACAGATACGCAGTATTTT. Translating gives CASKGAFSTDTQYF.

This chain connects TRBV28 to TRBJ2-2; D is undetermined. Per germline, CDR1 MDHEN and CDR2 SYDVKM. Trimming took 6 bases from V and 6 from J, leaving 17 bases between them. This CDR3 has 15 residues. The CDR3 is CASSPGVDIAGELFF. Here the CDR3 DNA reads TGTGCCAGCAGCCCCGGTGTTGACATAGCCGGGGAGCTGTTTTTT.

Many counts were recorded for this clonotype. This chain uses TRBV6-1 with TRBJ2-1, with 8 bases lining up with TRBD1. V gave up 5 bases and J gave up 5 bases; unmatched junction bases: 5. Germline-derived CDR1 and CDR2 are MNHNS and SASEGT. CDR3 length equals 14 residues. In DNA form, the CDR3 reads TGTGCCAGCAGTACCGGACAGGGACACAATGAGCAGTTCTTC. Its translation is CASSTGQGHNEQFF.

This clonotype showed up just a few times. The CDR3 DNA reads TGTGCCAGCAGTGAAGCGGGTGACAGGCGGGAGACCCAGTACTTC. Encoded protein: CASSEAGDRRETQYF. The chain employs TRBV6-1 and TRBJ2-5, with TRBD1 as a possible D gene (6 bases). The CDR3 runs to 15 residues. The V end lost 0 bases, the J end lost 5 bases, and 13 bases lay between the germline ends. Germline V CDR1 and CDR2: MNHNS, SASEGT.

The chain joins TRBV5-1 to TRBJ2-1; tentative D call: TRBD1 (6 bases). The CDR3 length is 14 residues. V was cut by 4 bases and J by 5 bases, with 13 bases left in between. In germline, CDR1 is SGHRS, CDR2 YFSETQ. CDR3 sequence: CASSPGQSNNEQFF. In nucleotides, the CDR3 is TGCGCCAGCAGCCCAGGACAGTCGAACAATGAGCAGTTCTTC. The whole variable domain, remainder taken from reference TRBV5-1 and TRBJ2-1, is KAGVTQTPRYLIKTRGQQVTLSCSPISGHRSVSWYQQTPGQGLQFLFEYFSETQRNKGNFPGRFSGRQFSNSRSEMNVSTLELGDSALYLCASSPGQSNNEQFFGPGTRLTVL.

This clonotype was found many times. The CDR3 DNA reads as TGTGCCAGCTCACCGCAGCGGAGTAATGAAAAACTGTTTTTT. Translating gives CASSPQRSNEKLFF. The rearrangement joins TRBV18 to TRBJ1-4; D gene ambiguous. CDR3 size: 14 residues. Between the trimmed V and J ends, which lost 3 bases and 4 bases, there was a span of 9 bases. Germline CDR1 reads KGHSH; CDR2 reads LQKENI.

This clonotype has at least ten counts. The chain combines TRBV12-3 or TRBV12-4 with TRBJ2-1; D unclear. The CDR3 is made up of 13 amino acids. V lost 2 bases, J lost 6 bases, and 8 bases lay in between. The CDR3 nucleotides read TGTGCCAGCAGTTTACAGCGAAGCAATGAGCAGTTCTTC. Translation: CASSLQRSNEQFF.

Ten or more counts support this clonotype. The chain carries TRBV6-6 and TRBJ1-1, with TRBD1 identical over 9 bases. Germline values: CDR1 MNHNY, CDR2 SVGAGI (reference sequence). This CDR3 is 14 amino acids long. V trimming: 6 bases; J trimming: 5 bases; junction bases outside the gene matches: 7. The CDR3 protein is CASRPGQGRTEAFF. In nucleotides, the CDR3 is TGTGCCAGCAGACCGGGACAGGGTAGGACTGAAGCTTTCTTT.

This clonotype was seen at least ten times. V and J are TRBV7-2 and TRBJ1-4; 7 positions match TRBD1. CDR1 and CDR2 from the germline V gene are SGHTA and FQGNSA. V trimming: 4 bases; J trimming: 5 bases; junction bases outside the gene matches: 7. The CDR3 runs 15 residues. The CDR3 region is CASSSDRAVNEKLFF. CDR3 coding DNA: TGTGCCAGCAGCTCAGACAGGGCGGTAAATGAAAAACTGTTTTTT.

This clonotype was counted many times. CDR3 residues: CASRRDEGGVYGYTF. CDR3 DNA: TGTGCCAGCAGAAGAGATGAGGGGGGTGTTTATGGCTACACCTTC. This rearrangement joins TRBV6-1 to TRBJ1-2, with D perhaps TRBD1 (6 bases). Trimming took off 6 bases at V and 5 bases at J, with 19 bases between the two ends. Germline V CDR1 and CDR2: MNHNS, SASEGT. CDR3 length: 15 amino acids.

This rearrangement joins TRBV29-1 to TRBJ2-5; 7 bases match TRBD1. Looked up from germline, CDR1 is SQVTM and CDR2 is ANQGSEA. Trimming removed 4 bases from V and 5 bases from J; junction bases left unmatched: 10. This CDR3 has 14 amino acids. In DNA, the CDR3 is TGCAGCGTTGTGAGGGGAGACAGGGATGAGACCCAGTACTTC. This codes for CSVVRGDRDETQYF.

The chain carries TRBV20-1 and TRBJ1-6, with 8 nucleotides matching TRBD1. With 0 bases clipped from V and 4 bases from J, the junction kept 8 bases outside the gene matches. CDR3 length equals 17 residues. From germline, CDR1 is DFQATT and CDR2 SNEGSKA (reference sequence). The CDR3 protein is CSAREGRDRIYNSPLHF. CDR3 coding DNA: TGCAGTGCTAGAGAAGGGCGGGACAGGATTTATAATTCACCCCTCCACTTT.

This clonotype occurred many times. This chain links TRBV28 with TRBJ1-6; TRBD1 aligns across 10 bases. Germline lookup yields CDR1 MDHEN and CDR2 SYDVKM. The junction had 5 bases not matched to a gene; V was cut back by 4 bases and J by 8 bases. The CDR3 sequence is 15 residues long. CDR3 coding DNA: TGTGCCAGCAGTTCCTCCGGGACAGGGGATTCACCCCTCCACTTT. Translated: CASSSSGTGDSPLHF.

V gene TRBV20-1 combines with J gene TRBJ1-1; D unresolved. CDR1 DFQATT and CDR2 SNEGSKA come from the germline V gene (reference sequence). The CDR3 extends over 12 amino acids. Between the trimmed V and J ends, which lost 6 bases and 0 bases, there was a span of 8 bases. The CDR3 DNA is TGCAGTGCCGACATCTTGAACACTGAAGCTTTCTTT. As protein: CSADILNTEAFF.

The V call is TRBV20-1, the J call TRBJ2-1; D tentatively reads TRBD1 or TRBD2 (6 bases each). Germline values: CDR1 DFQATT, CDR2 SNEGSKA (reference sequence). V lost 6 bases and J 6 bases, leaving 18 bases between the germline ends. The CDR3 has 14 amino acids. CDR3: CSARGLLGGNEQFF. CDR3 nucleotide sequence: TGCAGTGCCCGGGGGCTACTAGGCGGCAATGAGCAGTTCTTC.

The chain links TRBV6-6 to TRBJ2-1; 11 nucleotides line up with TRBD2. The length of the CDR3 is 16 residues. CDR1 and CDR2 (germline): MNHNY, SVGAGI (reference sequence). The V and J ends lost 0 bases and 8 bases, in that order; junction bases with no gene match: 6. CDR3 bases: TGTGCCAGCAGTTACTCGATAGCGGGGGGGCAGGATGAGCAGTTCTTC. Translation: CASSYSIAGGQDEQFF.

This clonotype showed up many times. The rearrangement uses TRBV5-4 and TRBJ2-1; the D is unclear. CDR3 length: 11 amino acids. V lost 7 bases and J 3 bases, leaving 5 bases between the germline ends. Germline V gene sequence: CDR1 SGHNT, CDR2 YYREEE (reference sequence). Here the CDR3 DNA reads TGTGCCAGCGGGAACTACAATGAGCAGTTCTTC. Its protein product is CASGNYNEQFF.

The table lists this clonotype with a few counts. The rearrangement uses TRBV12-3 or TRBV12-4 and TRBJ2-1; no definite D call. The ends were cut back, 4 bases at V and 13 bases at J, with 17 bases in the middle. This CDR3 spans 13 amino acids. The CDR3 loop reads CASSSPSAPGQFF. The DNA for the CDR3 is TGTGCCAGCAGTTCCCCCTCGGCCCCAGGCCAGTTCTTC.

CDR3 coding DNA: TGCAGCGTTGAACCCGGGGCTTCACAAGAGACCCAGTACTTC. Its translation: CSVEPGASQETQYF. V usage is TRBV29-1 and J usage is TRBJ2-5; D possibly matches TRBD1 or TRBD2 (5 bases each). Germline CDR1 and CDR2: SQVTM and ANQGSEA. The length of the CDR3 is 14 residues. The germline V and J ends were trimmed by 2 bases and 2 bases, with 12 bases remaining between them.

At least ten counts were recorded for this clonotype. The J gene is TRBJ1-4, the V gene TRBV20-1; the D is unclear. Per the germline V gene, CDR1 is DFQATT and CDR2 is SNEGSKA (reference sequence). The CDR3 has 15 amino acids. V lost 2 bases to trimming and J lost 8 bases, with 18 bases between them. In DNA, the CDR3 is TGCAGTGCTAGACCTACCCTCGGCCCACGGGAAAAACTGTTTTTT. This encodes CSARPTLGPREKLFF.

There are a few counts of this clonotype. The chain employs TRBV20-1 and TRBJ2-7, with 15 bases aligning to TRBD2. Germline trimming cut 5 bases from V and 2 bases from J; bases unmatched to any gene: 7. This CDR3 is built from 16 residues. CDR1 and CDR2 (germline): DFQATT, SNEGSKA (reference sequence). Here the CDR3 DNA reads TGCAGTGCTGCCGGGACTAGCGGGGGGAGTCCCTACGAGCAGTACTTC. Its translation is CSAAGTSGGSPYEQYF.

In this sample, this clonotype turned up a few times. This chain connects TRBV5-1 to TRBJ1-1, with a tentative D call TRBD1 (6 bases). Trimming cost V 7 bases and J 1 base, with 14 bases left between them. The CDR3 is 14 amino acids. The germline CDR1 and CDR2 sequences are SGHRS and YFSETQ. CDR3 sequence (DNA): TGCGCCAGCGGAAAGGGGGGCGCGAACACTGAAGCTTTCTTT. Translated, it gives CASGKGGANTEAFF.

Many counts were recorded for this clonotype. The chain uses TRBV6-2 or TRBV6-3 and TRBJ2-7; unclear D gene. The CDR3 covers 14 residues. Germline assignment: CDR1 MNHEY and CDR2 SVGEGT. The ends were cut back, 2 bases at V and 1 base at J, with 9 bases in the middle. In DNA form, the CDR3 reads TGTGCCAGCAGTTACGGAAGTTCTTCCTACGAGCAGTACTTC. It codes for CASSYGSSSYEQYF.

The chain uses TRBV7-9 and TRBJ2-2; 8 nucleotides line up with TRBD1. Germline V lookup: CDR1 SEHNR, CDR2 FQNEAQ (reference sequence). The CDR3 loop spans 15 amino acids. V shed 5 bases, J shed 2 bases, and the junction held 4 bases outside the gene matches. CDR3: CASSAGQVNTGELFF. The CDR3 DNA is TGTGCCAGCAGCGCGGGACAGGTTAACACCGGGGAGCTGTTTTTT. The complete variable domain, with remaining parts taken from reference TRBV7-9 and TRBJ2-2, reads DTGVSQNPRHKITKRGQNVTFRCDPISEHNRLYWYRQTLGQGPEFLTYFQNEAQLEKSRLLSDRFSAERPKGSFSTLEIQRTEQGDSAMYLCASSAGQVNTGELFFGEGSRLTVL.

There are many counts of this clonotype. The gene calls are TRBV5-1 and TRBJ1-2; D gene uncertain. Trimming took 3 bases from V and 0 from J, leaving 15 bases between them. This CDR3 is built from 16 residues. Germline CDR1 and CDR2: SGHRS and YFSETQ. The chain's CDR3 is CASSSGGLLANYGYTF. CDR3 DNA: TGCGCCAGCAGCTCGGGAGGACTGTTAGCTAACTATGGCTACACCTTC.

This clonotype was seen ten or more times. The chain is built from TRBV7-6 and TRBJ1-1; perhaps TRBD1 as D (5 bases). CDR3 length: 14 residues. Germline CDR1 and CDR2: SGHVS and FNYEAQ. Trimming left V 0 bases short and J 7 bases short, with 12 bases between. Here the CDR3 reads CASSLAGELGEAFF. For the CDR3, the DNA is TGTGCCAGCAGCTTAGCAGGGGAGCTGGGTGAAGCTTTCTTT.

V gene TRBV2 combines with J gene TRBJ2-6, with 9 bases that match TRBD1. Germline V gives CDR1 SNHLY, CDR2 FYNNEI. The CDR3 loop spans 16 amino acids. The V gene end was trimmed by 10 bases and the J gene end by 0 bases; junction bases not matched to a gene: 7. The CDR3 sequence is CAIRDRAPSGANVLTF. CDR3 sequence (DNA): TGTGCCATCAGGGACAGGGCTCCCTCTGGGGCCAACGTCCTGACTTTC.

This clonotype was picked up many times. The chain uses TRBV12-3 or TRBV12-4 and TRBJ1-2; D is perhaps TRBD1 (5 bases). Trimming left V 3 bases short and J 0 bases short, with 8 bases between. There are 14 residues in the CDR3. The CDR3 is CASSLTATNYGYTF. DNA of the CDR3: TGTGCCAGCAGTTTGACAGCCACTAACTATGGCTACACCTTC.